The T cell receptor beta chain described here comes from a study of blood T cell repertoires in COVID-19 (dated by TCRdb to the early 2020s). Study-level background: Samples from collaborators originated in the United States, Italy and Spain and spanned both the acute and convalescent phases of COVID-19. The sample metadata nearly always contained a de-identified subject ID, COVID-19 status, age in years and sex. Where available, HLA class I and class II types were taken from metadata supplied by the sample provider and were not determined by assay-based typing. The repertoires were released in a freely available public database meant as a resource for research on the immune response to SARS-CoV-2. Samples came from the ongoing ImmuneRACE study (first 160 participants) plus 1,254 subjects from 6 global collaborators. The prospective study material was composed of cDNA or gDNA derived from T cells, B-cell-depleted T cells, or PBMCs. The dataset comprised deeply sampled blood TCRbeta repertoires from subjects exposed to, actively infected with, or recovered from COVID-19. Points the paper makes about the study in general: Clinical and demographic metadata were provided uncurated, with the amount varying by source and participant.

CDR1 LGHNA and CDR2 YSLEER were looked up in the germline V gene. The CDR3 goes from the cysteine to the phenylalanine over 15 residues. CDR3 DNA only is kept here, 45 bases in frame from base 1. V is shortened by 2 bases, J by 4 bases, and the region joining them spans 12 bases. The immunoSEQ Assay, a bias-controlled multiplex PCR, was used to amplify TCRbeta CDR3 regions from genomic DNA. In the source study's methods: Nucleated cell counts per sample were estimated from amplification of reference gene primers within the assay. To quantify the absolute abundance of each unique TCRbeta CDR3 rearrangement, sequence reads were collapsed and filtered. For each sample, productive Simpson clonality was calculated as the square root of Simpson's diversity index over productive rearrangements. Sourced from immuneACCESS, this table was stored by TCRdb with only in-frame sequences that have V and J called. A share of the clones is absent; for the studies checked, an unresolved V gene accounts for under half, and the remainder has no known explanation. V and J calls and clone size are those listed in that table; D and trimming were worked out from the DNA. This sample gives fewer than 250,000 clones in total; around 80% of them show up just once. Together, the top ten hold 20% of the sample.

Collaborating institutions collected whole blood in K2EDTA tubes following their own protocols. For TCRbeta analysis, collaborators shipped samples in one of three forms: frozen whole blood, isolated PBMCs, or DNA extracted from either of those sample types. The sample holds one count of this clone. Its antigen remains undetermined. One base away there is no much larger clone; base qualities are not given. This receptor was obtained from a man younger than 45 with active or convalescent COVID-19. The chain is assembled from TRBV4-3 and TRBJ2-1; TRBD1 is a possible D gene, resting on 6 matching bases. The sequenced material came from peripheral blood. CDR3 reads: CASSQQGPFYNEQFF. The nucleotide sequence is given as TGCGCCAGCAGCCAACAGGGGCCCTTTTACAATGAGCAGTTCTTC.